The clone carrying this T cell receptor (beta chain) was counted only a few times. Its target is unknown. Each CDR3 protein is one row after TCRdb ran MiXCR on the 5' RACE reads. Of approximately 470,000 distinct CDR3 sequences in the sample, more than 13% were seen once. The sample comes from a study of identical twins. Study-wide results and limits: While abundant cord blood beta clonotypes carried fewer insertions, memory repertoires showed no such pattern. Cross-sectional statistics, not tracking of the same donors, supported the conclusions. Where beta out-of-frame sequences were concerned, excess twin sharing was weaker.

The V end was cut by 4 bases, the J end by 4 bases, with 14 bases between. This CDR3 contains 14 residues. CDR1 SGHDT and CDR2 YYEEEE come from the germline V gene. These data are also associated with another study on yellow fever vaccine responses in identical twins.

This receptor was obtained from a woman aged 18 to 35 in good health. The specimen was CD4+ T cells sorted from blood. The rearrangement links TRBV5-6 to TRBJ1-2, with D uncertain. This CDR3 reads CASSPHSGGYGYTF. In DNA, the CDR3 is TGTGCCAGCAGCCCACACAGCGGTGGCTATGGCTACACCTTC.